This T cell receptor (beta chain) stems from a study of cytomegalovirus exposure and HLA in healthy donors. Background on the study: About 200 million T cells yielded roughly 120 million unique TCR beta sequences in earlier analysis. Study observations and caveats: The majority of CMV-associated TCR beta chains were reported as apparently HLA-restricted in a later analysis.

PCR involved 60 Vbeta and 13 Jbeta primers. Repertoires were generated with immunoSEQ multiplex PCR, while TCRdb's copy carries only in-frame clones and drops some. The sample yields 110,000 to 150,000 clones, 77% seen once. A note on this clone: Its antigen is currently unknown.

V was pared by 5 bases and J by 1 base, with 5 bases of the junction left unmatched. Germline loops: CDR1 SGHRS, CDR2 YFSETQ. The CDR3 sequence is 15 residues long. Donors consisted of healthy bone marrow donors. The source of this sequence is a male donor in good health and CMV-seronegative. The V and J genes are TRBV5-1 and TRBJ2-5; 10 nucleotides match TRBD2. The sequenced sample consisted of PBMCs. The CDR3, as DNA: TGCGCCAGCAGTGGTCTAGCGGGGGTCCAAGAGACCCAGTACTTC. This translates into CASSGLAGVQETQYF.